This TCR beta chain was sequenced in a study of PD-1 blockade in classical Hodgkin lymphoma. Points from the study as a whole: Diminished baseline TCR diversity has been reported in newly diagnosed patients relative to healthy donors.

All patients experienced relapse after autologous stem cell transplantation, and brentuximab vedotin exposure was variable. Best responses were complete response, partial response or progressive disease. Remarks on this clone: Its antigen is still unknown.

Data came from immunoSEQ multiplex PCR; TCRdb stores just in-frame clones and leaves some out. The sample lists 100,000 to 130,000 clones; 89% were seen once. The sequenced sample was peripheral blood mononuclear cells (PBMCs), obtained before the second cycle of nivolumab. This sequence was found in a human donor with classical Hodgkin lymphoma.

The CDR3 coding sequence is TGTGCCAGCAGCCGTAGCCCCCGGGGGGCGGGAGAGACCCAGTACTTC. This sequence encodes CASSRSPRGAGETQYF. This chain connects TRBV27 to TRBJ2-5, with D maybe TRBD2 (7 bases). The CDR3 is 16 amino acids. V shed 6 bases and J shed 4 bases, with 21 bases lying between them. The V gene's germline CDR1 is MNHEY and CDR2 SMNVEV (reference sequence).